This TCR beta chain came from a study of OX40 agonist ivuxolimab in advanced cancers. Study-wide background: Eligibility rules accepted prior anti-PD-1, anti-PD-L1 or anti-CTLA-4 therapy, and 35% to 40% had some. The study, taken as a whole, reports: Mean expanded clone counts were higher in CD8+ than CD4+ T cells. The study observed clonal expansion of CD4+ and CD8+ blood T cells by week 6 at 0.1 to 3.0 mg/kg.

On this clone: Its specificity is unknown.

Germline V gene data show CDR1 as SNHLY and CDR2 as FYNNEI. The ends lost 6 bases at V and 7 bases at J; junction bases unmatched: 9. The CDR3 runs 14 residues. On cycle 4 day 1 and cycle 7 day 1, as well as at baseline, blood was sampled. The repertoire was sequenced with immunoSEQ multiplex PCR; TCRdb's copy has only in-frame clones and lacks some. The sample has roughly 150,000 clones, 94% seen once. The input for sequencing was CD4+ or CD8+ T cells sorted from blood, taken in a trial of the OX40 agonist ivuxolimab. This TCR came from an adult with an advanced solid tumor such as melanoma, head and neck, liver or kidney cancer. The V and J genes are TRBV2 and TRBJ2-1, with 7 bases that match TRBD1. The CDR3 here is CASSPGRQGNEQFF. In nucleotides, the CDR3 is TGTGCCAGCAGCCCAGGGAGACAGGGTAATGAGCAGTTCTTC.